This passage covers 29 T cell receptor beta chains from one sample sequenced in a study of blood T cell repertoires in COVID-19. TCRdb keeps only in-frame clones here, not all; method: immunoSEQ multiplex PCR. The table records some 220,000 clones, about 86% of them present only once. The sequencing sample was made of peripheral blood. The source of these receptors is a woman aged 25-40 years who had recovered from COVID-19.

The chain joins TRBV5-6 to TRBJ2-3; 13 nucleotides line up with TRBD2. Germline V gene sequence: CDR1 SGHDT, CDR2 YYEEEE. After removal of 0 bases from V and 1 base from J, the junction contained 5 bases not matched to a gene. The CDR3 has 18 residues. The CDR3 DNA reads TGTGCCAGCAGCTTGGGGACTAGCGGGAGTATGGGCACAGATACGCAGTATTTT. Its translation is CASSLGTSGSMGTDTQYF.

The V and J genes are TRBV6-4 and TRBJ2-7; D is unresolved. In germline, CDR1 is MRHNA, CDR2 SNTAGT. Trimming removed 5 bases at V and 6 bases at J, with 8 bases between. There are 11 residues in the CDR3. This chain's CDR3 is CASSRCSEQYF. In nucleotides, the CDR3 is TGTGCCAGCAGTCGGTGTTCCGAGCAGTACTTC.

V and J are TRBV19 and TRBJ2-7; tentative D call: TRBD2 (6 bases). Germline V CDR1 and CDR2: LNHDA, SQIVND (reference sequence). This CDR3 comprises 14 residues. V lost 3 bases and J 4 bases, leaving 13 bases between the germline ends. CDR3 coding DNA: TGTGCCAGTAGTATCGGCCGCGGGATATACGAGCAGTACTTC. Its translation is CASSIGRGIYEQYF.

The V and J genes are TRBV3-1 (or the pseudogene TRBV3-2) and TRBJ2-3; possible D gene TRBD2, 6 bases. The germline CDR1 and CDR2 sequences are LGHDT and YNNKEL (reference sequence). Trimming pared 5 bases from V and 4 bases from J, leaving 25 bases between. The CDR3 totals 18 residues. The CDR3 coding sequence is TGTGCCAGCAGCTCCGCTCAGACGGGGGAGGTCTTTGCAGATACGCAGTATTTT. It encodes CASSSAQTGEVFADTQYF.

The chain couples TRBV19 to TRBJ2-2, with D unclear. This CDR3 has 12 residues. The ends were cut back, 5 bases at V and 6 bases at J, with 7 bases in the middle. Looked up from germline, CDR1 is LNHDA and CDR2 is SQIVND (reference sequence). CDR3 residues: CASSLYSGELFF. CDR3 DNA sequence: TGTGCCAGTAGTCTATATTCCGGGGAGCTGTTTTTT.

V is TRBV5-1 and J is TRBJ2-1, with 14 bases identical to TRBD2. The J segment lost 10 bases and the V segment lost 0 bases, leaving 3 bases of the junction unmatched. CDR1 and CDR2 from the germline V gene are SGHRS and YFSETQ. The CDR3 consists of 15 residues. The DNA for the CDR3 is TGCGCCAGCAGCTTGGTAGGACTAGCGGGAGGAGAGCAGTTCTTC. Protein product: CASSLVGLAGGEQFF.

This clone was observed once. The chain links TRBV5-1 to TRBJ2-7; 11 nucleotides agree with TRBD2. Per germline, CDR1 SGHRS and CDR2 YFSETQ. The junction had 8 bases not matched to a gene; V was cut back by 0 bases and J by 6 bases. The length of the CDR3 is 16 residues. In DNA form, the CDR3 reads TGCGCCAGCAGCTTGGCCGAGGCTAGCGGGAGGCGCGAGCAGTACTTC. It codes for CASSLAEASGRREQYF. Full variable domain (outside the CDR3, taken from reference TRBV5-1 and TRBJ2-7): KAGVTQTPRYLIKTRGQQVTLSCSPISGHRSVSWYQQTPGQGLQFLFEYFSETQRNKGNFPGRFSGRQFSNSRSEMNVSTLELGDSALYLCASSLAEASGRREQYFGPGTRLTVT.

This rearrangement joins TRBV6-1 to TRBJ1-1, with D uncertain. Germline CDR1 and CDR2: MNHNS and SASEGT. The CDR3 runs to 16 residues. V was shortened by 3 bases and J by 0 bases, with 14 bases between the two germline ends. The CDR3 sequence: CASSDPASGVNTEAFF. For the CDR3, the DNA is TGTGCCAGCAGTGACCCCGCCTCCGGGGTGAACACTGAAGCTTTCTTT.

The V gene is TRBV7-2, the J gene TRBJ2-1; 13 nucleotides align to TRBD2. The length of the CDR3 is 16 residues. V dropped 6 bases and J dropped 4; count of bases not matched to a gene: 6. Germline CDR1 reads SGHTA; CDR2 reads FQGNSA. In nucleotides, the CDR3 is TGTGCCAGCAGGGCAGAGGGACTAGCGGGATACAATGAGCAGTTCTTC. This sequence encodes CASRAEGLAGYNEQFF.

V gene TRBV23-1 combines with J gene TRBJ1-5; possibly TRBD1 for D (5 bases). TRBV23-1 is assigned to the ORF class and has an uncertain function. The germline V and J ends were trimmed by 0 bases and 7 bases, with 28 bases remaining between them. This CDR3 has 20 amino acids. The CDR3 protein is CASSQSLHWRYLQGIQPQHF. DNA for the CDR3: TGCGCCAGCAGTCAATCTTTACATTGGCGTTATTTGCAGGGCATCCAGCCCCAGCATTTT.

The V gene is TRBV5-1, the J gene TRBJ2-3; the match to TRBD2 covers 7 bases. The CDR3 is 15 residues long. V was clipped by 3 bases and J by 6 bases; unmatched bases: 10. Per the germline V gene, CDR1 is SGHRS and CDR2 is YFSETQ. In nucleotides, the CDR3 is TGCGCCAGCAGCTCGCGGTGGCGCGGGAGTGATACGCAGTATTTT. It translates to CASSSRWRGSDTQYF.

This clone turned up a few times. This chain links TRBV7-9 with TRBJ2-1, with 8 nucleotides matching TRBD2. The CDR3 consists of 14 residues. Germline V CDR1 and CDR2: SEHNR, FQNEAQ (reference sequence). J gave up 3 bases and V 5 bases, and 3 bases lay outside the gene matches. In nucleotides, the CDR3 is TGTGCCAGCAGCAAACTAGCGGTCTACAATGAGCAGTTCTTC. This encodes CASSKLAVYNEQFF.

The rearrangement joins TRBV9 to TRBJ1-2; tentative D call: TRBD1 (5 bases). Trimming cost V 0 bases and J 8 bases, with 14 bases left between them. The germline CDR1 and CDR2 sequences are SGDLS and YYNGEE. This CDR3 is built from 14 residues. CDR3 protein: CASSVAWGGEGYTF. The CDR3, as DNA: TGTGCCAGCAGCGTAGCTTGGGGGGGTGAGGGCTACACCTTC.

The genes are TRBV13 and TRBJ2-1, with TRBD2 matching 10 bases. The CDR3 has 16 residues. The germline V gene has CDR1 PRHDT and CDR2 FYEKMQ (reference sequence). V dropped 5 bases and J dropped 4; count of bases not matched to a gene: 8. CDR3 nucleotide sequence: TGTGCCAGCAGCCTAACCGGGACTAGCGTATACAATGAGCAGTTCTTC. Protein: CASSLTGTSVYNEQFF.

This rearrangement joins TRBV19 to TRBJ2-5, with TRBD1 identical over 8 bases. Losses at the gene ends were 6 bases for V and 6 bases for J; bases not matched to a gene: 3. This CDR3 spans 12 amino acids. Germline assignment: CDR1 LNHDA and CDR2 SQIVND (reference sequence). CDR3 nucleotide sequence: TGTGCCAGTAGCGGACAGGGCCAGACCCAGTACTTC. This codes for CASSGQGQTQYF.

The chain uses TRBV19 and TRBJ2-1; D might be TRBD2 (6 bases). The germline V gene encodes CDR1 LNHDA and CDR2 SQIVND (reference sequence). V lost 9 bases and J 0 bases, leaving 18 bases between the germline ends. The CDR3 totals 16 residues. CDR3 amino acids: CASPPLPGDSYNEQFF. The CDR3 DNA follows: TGTGCCAGCCCACCTCTTCCGGGGGACTCCTACAATGAGCAGTTCTTC.

The V call is TRBV27, the J call TRBJ2-1; 9 bases match TRBD2. Germline V gives CDR1 MNHEY, CDR2 SMNVEV (reference sequence). CDR3 size: 15 residues. V lost 3 bases, J lost 5 bases, and 5 bases stayed unmatched. The CDR3 region is CASSLGLAGHNEQFF. The CDR3 DNA reads as TGTGCCAGCAGTTTGGGACTAGCTGGCCACAATGAGCAGTTCTTC.

V and J are TRBV5-6 and TRBJ1-5, with 9 positions matching TRBD1. Germline loops: CDR1 SGHDT, CDR2 YYEEEE. Trimming took 4 bases from V and 4 from J; bases not matched to a gene: 9. The CDR3 sequence is 16 residues long. In DNA form, the CDR3 reads TGTGCCAGCAGCGGGTCGACAGGGGGATGGAATCAGCCCCAGCATTTT. The encoded protein is CASSGSTGGWNQPQHF.

The chain joins TRBV16 to TRBJ2-3, with D perhaps TRBD1 (6 bases). The CDR3 contains 13 residues. Per germline, CDR1 KGHSY and CDR2 FQNENV. The V end was cut by 1 base, the J end by 6 bases, with 8 bases between. The CDR3 DNA follows: TGTGCCAGCAGCCAATGGGGGCCGGATACGCAGTATTTT. Residues: CASSQWGPDTQYF.

This chain uses TRBV27 with TRBJ2-3, with unresolved D. The CDR3 spans 15 residues. V lost 5 bases and J 0 bases, leaving 12 bases between the germline ends. In germline, CDR1 is MNHEY, CDR2 SMNVEV (reference sequence). CDR3 region: CASSPRATSTDTQYF. The DNA for the CDR3 is TGTGCCAGCAGTCCACGAGCGACTAGCACAGATACGCAGTATTTT.

The chain uses TRBV7-2 and TRBJ2-3; TRBD2 matches 7 bases. From germline, CDR1 is SGHTA and CDR2 FQGNSA. CDR3 length equals 15 residues. V was pared by 3 bases and J by 2 bases, with 5 bases of the junction left unmatched. This chain's CDR3 is CASSLSLAATDTQYF. CDR3 nucleotides: TGTGCCAGCAGCTTGTCGCTAGCGGCCACAGATACGCAGTATTTT.

This chain joins TRBV4-1 and TRBJ1-3, with unresolved D. Germline CDR1 MGHRA, CDR2 YSYEKL. The V end lost 0 bases, the J end lost 0 bases, and 12 bases lay between the germline ends. The CDR3 spans 17 residues. CDR3 nucleotides: TGCGCCAGCAGCCAAGATGCCGGACTCAACTCTGGAAACACCATATATTTT. Protein product: CASSQDAGLNSGNTIYF.

The chain uses TRBV25-1 and TRBJ2-3; tentative D call: TRBD2 (5 bases). The CDR3 loop spans 16 amino acids. With 6 bases removed from V and 3 bases from J, the gap between germline ends came to 19 bases. Germline V gives CDR1 MGHDK, CDR2 SYGVNS. CDR3: CASRQTGLRGTDTQYF. CDR3 sequence (DNA): TGTGCCAGCAGACAAACGGGTTTGAGAGGGACAGATACGCAGTATTTT.

The V gene is TRBV9, the J gene TRBJ2-7; 7 nucleotides agree with TRBD1. CDR3 size: 17 residues. CDR1 and CDR2 from the germline V gene are SGDLS and YYNGEE. The trim removed 0 bases at V and 5 bases at J, leaving 14 bases unmatched. CDR3 loop: CASSVEGRGRLIHEQYF. The CDR3, as DNA: TGTGCCAGCAGCGTAGAGGGAAGGGGGCGATTAATCCACGAGCAGTACTTC.

The chain uses TRBV27 and TRBJ2-7, with 10 bases fitting TRBD2. The CDR3 sequence is 15 residues long. Germline V gene sequence: CDR1 MNHEY, CDR2 SMNVEV (reference sequence). V lost 8 bases to trimming and J lost 5 bases; unmatched junction nucleotides: 12. The CDR3 nucleotides read TGTGCCAGCCGAACATGGACTAGCGGAGGGGACGAGCAGTACTTC. Its protein is CASRTWTSGGDEQYF.

This clone has just one count. This sequence joins TRBV11-2 and TRBJ1-4; D not resolved. The CDR3 is 14 amino acids. Germline assignment: CDR1 SGHAT and CDR2 FQNNGV. Between the trimmed V and J ends, which lost 4 bases and 5 bases, there was a span of 11 bases. CDR3 loop: CASSSPHENEKLFF. The CDR3 region has the DNA TGTGCCAGCAGCTCTCCCCATGAGAATGAAAAACTGTTTTTT.

The chain combines TRBV28 with TRBJ1-2, with D possibly TRBD1 on 5 matching bases. This CDR3 contains 15 residues. Germline lookup yields CDR1 MDHEN and CDR2 SYDVKM. Trimming left V 5 bases short and J 4 bases short, with 17 bases between. CDR3 in amino acids: CASSPRLQGGYGYTF. The DNA of the CDR3 is TGTGCCAGCAGTCCTCGGCTTCAGGGAGGCTATGGCTACACCTTC.

The chain carries TRBV5-4 and TRBJ2-1; D uncertain. With 2 bases removed from V and 9 bases from J, the gap between germline ends came to 9 bases. Per the germline V gene, CDR1 is SGHNT and CDR2 is YYREEE (reference sequence). This CDR3 contains 12 residues. For the CDR3, the DNA is TGTGCCAGCAGCTTCCCAGCGTCTGAGCAGTTCTTC. Translated, it gives CASSFPASEQFF.

This clone turned up a few times. Here the CDR3 reads CATSVPGTGGSSVNEKLFF. The CDR3 DNA reads as TGTGCCACCAGTGTTCCCGGGACAGGGGGGTCATCCGTTAATGAAAAACTGTTTTTT. The chain links TRBV24-1 to TRBJ1-4, with 11 bases identical to TRBD1. The CDR3 is 19 amino acids. The ends lost 5 bases at V and 4 bases at J; junction bases unmatched: 14. CDR1 and CDR2 (germline): KGHDR, SFDVKD.